The source of this TCR beta chain is a study of cytomegalovirus exposure and HLA in healthy donors. Study conclusions and caveats: Many donors carried some public TCRs, although rarity characterized most TCR sequences. A few chains linked to CMV were shown in vitro to be specific for CMV antigens. One variant, a missense change in DCLRE1C, was linked in a later analysis to TCR beta V- and J-gene trimming. It was reported that TCR beta sequences correctly inferred the HLA-A and HLA-B alleles for most subjects.

Notes on this clone: The target antigen is unknown.

Germline V lookup: CDR1 LNHDA, CDR2 SQIVND (reference sequence). The V and J ends lost 4 bases and 4 bases, in that order; junction bases with no gene match: 5. CDR3 length: 15 residues. PCR involved 60 Vbeta and 13 Jbeta primers. Clones were sequenced by immunoSEQ multiplex PCR, and TCRdb holds only the in-frame ones, with some missing. Among approximately 77,000 clones listed, about 73% were seen once. V gene TRBV19 combines with J gene TRBJ2-2; TRBD2 matches 8 bases. The material sequenced was PBMCs. This receptor was obtained from a middle-aged man in good health and CMV-seronegative. CDR3 sequence: CASSSPAGGTGELFF. DNA of the CDR3: TGTGCCAGTAGTAGCCCCGCGGGAGGCACCGGGGAGCTGTTTTTT.